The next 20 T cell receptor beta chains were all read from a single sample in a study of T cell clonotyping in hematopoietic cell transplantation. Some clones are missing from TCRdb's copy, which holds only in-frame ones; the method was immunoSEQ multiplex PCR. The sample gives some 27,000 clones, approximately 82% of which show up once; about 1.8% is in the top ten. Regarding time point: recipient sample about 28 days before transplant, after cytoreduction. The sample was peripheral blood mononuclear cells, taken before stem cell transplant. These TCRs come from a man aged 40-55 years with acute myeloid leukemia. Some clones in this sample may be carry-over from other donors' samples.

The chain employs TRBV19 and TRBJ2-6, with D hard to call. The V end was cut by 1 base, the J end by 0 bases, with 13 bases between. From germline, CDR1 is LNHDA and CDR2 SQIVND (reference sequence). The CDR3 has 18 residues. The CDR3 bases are TGTGCCAGTAGTATAGCTGGGGATCTTAGCTCTGGGGCCAACGTCCTGACTTTC. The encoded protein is CASSIAGDLSSGANVLTF.

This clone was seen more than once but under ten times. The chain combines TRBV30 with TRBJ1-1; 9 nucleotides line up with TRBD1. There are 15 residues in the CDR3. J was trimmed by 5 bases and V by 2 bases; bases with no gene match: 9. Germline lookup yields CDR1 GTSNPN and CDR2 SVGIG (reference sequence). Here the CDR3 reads CAWSRGQGRGTEAFF. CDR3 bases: TGTGCCTGGAGTAGGGGACAGGGAAGGGGAACTGAAGCTTTCTTT.

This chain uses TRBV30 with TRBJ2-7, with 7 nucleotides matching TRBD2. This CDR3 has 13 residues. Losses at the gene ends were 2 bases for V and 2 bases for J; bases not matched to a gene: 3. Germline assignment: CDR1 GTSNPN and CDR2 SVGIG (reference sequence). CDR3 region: CAWSRGGTYEQYF. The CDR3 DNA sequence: TGTGCCTGGAGTCGGGGAGGGACCTACGAGCAGTACTTC.

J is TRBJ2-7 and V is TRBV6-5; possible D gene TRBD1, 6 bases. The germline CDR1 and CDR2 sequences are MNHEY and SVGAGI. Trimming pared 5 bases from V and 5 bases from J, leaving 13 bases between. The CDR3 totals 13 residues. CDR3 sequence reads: CASSPNRAHEQYF. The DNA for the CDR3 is TGTGCCAGCAGTCCAAACAGGGCCCACGAGCAGTACTTC.

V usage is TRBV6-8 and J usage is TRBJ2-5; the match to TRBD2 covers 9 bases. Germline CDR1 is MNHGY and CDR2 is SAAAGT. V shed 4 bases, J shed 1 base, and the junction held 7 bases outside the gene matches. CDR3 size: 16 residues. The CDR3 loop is CASSFGREGIQETQYF. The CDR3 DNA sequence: TGTGCCAGCAGTTTTGGGCGGGAGGGCATCCAAGAGACCCAGTACTTC.

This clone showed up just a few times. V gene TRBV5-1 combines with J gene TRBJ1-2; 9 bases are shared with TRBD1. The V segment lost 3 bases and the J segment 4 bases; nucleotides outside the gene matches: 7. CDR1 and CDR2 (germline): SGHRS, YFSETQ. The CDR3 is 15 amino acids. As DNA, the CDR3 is TGCGCCAGCAGCTCTTCCGGGACAGGGACCTATGGCTACACCTTC. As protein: CASSSSGTGTYGYTF.

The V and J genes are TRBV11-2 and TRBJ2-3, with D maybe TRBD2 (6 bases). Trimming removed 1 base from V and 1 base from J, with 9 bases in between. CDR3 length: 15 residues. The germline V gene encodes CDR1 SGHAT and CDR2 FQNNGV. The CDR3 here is CASSLGGIGTDTQYF. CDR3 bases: TGTGCCAGCAGCTTAGGCGGGATAGGCACAGATACGCAGTATTTT.

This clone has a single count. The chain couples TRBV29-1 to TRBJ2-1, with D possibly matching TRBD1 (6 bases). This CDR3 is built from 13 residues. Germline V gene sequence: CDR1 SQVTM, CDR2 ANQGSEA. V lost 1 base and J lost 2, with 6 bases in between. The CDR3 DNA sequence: TGCAGCGTTGAAGGACAGGCCTACAATGAGCAGTTCTTC. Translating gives CSVEGQAYNEQFF.

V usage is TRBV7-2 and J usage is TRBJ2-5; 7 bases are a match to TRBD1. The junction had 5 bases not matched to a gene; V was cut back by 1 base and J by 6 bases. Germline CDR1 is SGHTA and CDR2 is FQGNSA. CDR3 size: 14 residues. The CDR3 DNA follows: TGTGCCAGCAGCTTAGAAGGGGGCGCGAAGACCCAGTACTTC. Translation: CASSLEGGAKTQYF.

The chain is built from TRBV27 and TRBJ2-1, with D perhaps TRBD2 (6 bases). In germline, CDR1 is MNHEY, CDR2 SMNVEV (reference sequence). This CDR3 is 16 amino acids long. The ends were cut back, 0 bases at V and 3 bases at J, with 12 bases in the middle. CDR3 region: CASSLSTGDLYNEQFF. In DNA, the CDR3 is TGTGCCAGCAGTTTATCGACGGGGGATCTCTACAATGAGCAGTTCTTC.

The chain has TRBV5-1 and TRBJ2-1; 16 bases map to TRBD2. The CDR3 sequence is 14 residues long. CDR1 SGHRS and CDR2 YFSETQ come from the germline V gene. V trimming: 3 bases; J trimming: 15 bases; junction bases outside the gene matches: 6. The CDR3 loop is CASSSGLAGGSGFF. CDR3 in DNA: TGCGCCAGCAGCTCGGGACTAGCGGGAGGGTCTGGGTTCTTC.

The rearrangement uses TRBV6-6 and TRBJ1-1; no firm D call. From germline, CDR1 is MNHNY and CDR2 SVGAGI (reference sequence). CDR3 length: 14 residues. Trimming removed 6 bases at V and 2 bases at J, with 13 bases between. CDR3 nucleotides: TGTGCCAGCAGACCCCCTCTAGTCAACACTGAAGCTTTCTTT. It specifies CASRPPLVNTEAFF.

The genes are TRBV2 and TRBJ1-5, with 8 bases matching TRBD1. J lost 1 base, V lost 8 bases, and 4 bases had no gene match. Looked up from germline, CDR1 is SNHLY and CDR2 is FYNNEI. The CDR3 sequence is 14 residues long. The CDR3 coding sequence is TGTGCCAGCCGGGACAGGTGGAGCAATCAGCCCCAGCATTTT. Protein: CASRDRWSNQPQHF.

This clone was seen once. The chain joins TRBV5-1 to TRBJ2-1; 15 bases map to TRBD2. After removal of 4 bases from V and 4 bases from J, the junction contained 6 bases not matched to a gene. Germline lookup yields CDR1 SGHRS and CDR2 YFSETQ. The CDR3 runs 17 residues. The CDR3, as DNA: TGCGCCAGCAGCCCGGGACTAGCGGGAGGTTTTTACAATGAGCAGTTCTTC. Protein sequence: CASSPGLAGGFYNEQFF.

Here the CDR3 DNA reads TGTGCCAGCAGCCCCTTGGGTGGCAGGCACACTGAAGCTTTCTTT. It is translated as CASSPLGGRHTEAFF. The chain employs TRBV13 and TRBJ1-1; D unclear. This CDR3 has 15 amino acids. Per the germline V gene, CDR1 is PRHDT and CDR2 is FYEKMQ (reference sequence). Trimming pared 5 bases from V and 3 bases from J, leaving 16 bases between.

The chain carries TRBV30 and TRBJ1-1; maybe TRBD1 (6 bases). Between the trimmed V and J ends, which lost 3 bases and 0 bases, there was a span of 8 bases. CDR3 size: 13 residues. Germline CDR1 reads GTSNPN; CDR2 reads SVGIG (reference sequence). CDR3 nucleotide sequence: TGTGCCTGGAGGGGACATCTGAACACTGAAGCTTTCTTT. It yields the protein CAWRGHLNTEAFF. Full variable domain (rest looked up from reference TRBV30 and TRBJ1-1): SQTIHQWPATLVQPVGSPLSLECTVEGTSNPNLYWYRQAAGRGLQLLFYSVGIGQISSEVPQNLSASRPQDRQFILSSKKLLLSDSGFYLCAWRGHLNTEAFFGQGTRLTVV.

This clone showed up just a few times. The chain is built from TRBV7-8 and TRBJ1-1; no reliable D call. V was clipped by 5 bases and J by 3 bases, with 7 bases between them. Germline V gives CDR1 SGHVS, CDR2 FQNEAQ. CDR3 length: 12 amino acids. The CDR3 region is CASSPVDTEAFF. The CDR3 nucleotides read TGTGCCAGCAGCCCGGTGGACACTGAAGCTTTCTTT.

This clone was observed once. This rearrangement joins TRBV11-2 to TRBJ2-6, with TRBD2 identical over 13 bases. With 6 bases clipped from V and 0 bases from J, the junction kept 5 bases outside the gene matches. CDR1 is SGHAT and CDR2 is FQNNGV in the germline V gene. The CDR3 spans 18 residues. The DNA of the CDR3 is TGTGCCAGCAGGGGACTAGCGGGGACCCTCTCTGGGGCCAACGTCCTGACTTTC. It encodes CASRGLAGTLSGANVLTF.

The CDR3 coding sequence is TGTGCCAGCAGCCCCCCGGGACTAGCGGGGGTTGAGCAGTTCTTC. As protein: CASSPPGLAGVEQFF. The chain joins TRBV5-4 to TRBJ2-1, with TRBD2 matching 14 bases. The germline V gene has CDR1 SGHNT and CDR2 YYREEE (reference sequence). The J segment lost 9 bases and the V segment lost 4 bases, leaving 6 bases of the junction unmatched. The CDR3 extends over 15 amino acids.

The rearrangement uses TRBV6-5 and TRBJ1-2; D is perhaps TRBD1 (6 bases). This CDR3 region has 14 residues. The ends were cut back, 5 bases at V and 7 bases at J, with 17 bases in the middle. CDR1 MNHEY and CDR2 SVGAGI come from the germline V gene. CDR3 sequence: CASSPQGPWGGYTF. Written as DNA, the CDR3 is TGTGCCAGCAGTCCTCAGGGGCCTTGGGGTGGCTACACCTTC.